A selection of T cell receptor beta chains follows, all from one sample in a study of T cells after posttransplantation cyclophosphamide. Method: immunoSEQ multiplex PCR; TCRdb's copy keeps in-frame clones and lacks some. Singletons are absent from the sample, which has about 10,000 clones. Source: PBMCs, taken after allogeneic stem cell transplant with posttransplant cyclophosphamide. These receptors were taken from a female patient aged 40 to 55 who received an allogeneic stem cell transplant from a related donor, was CMV-positive, and had no GVHD. Certain T cells may be donor cells from the graft. Each CDR3 is given with its conserved first and last residue. The order of the fields is V gene, clone size, J gene, CDR3 protein. Clone sizes are shown as once, few, many, or a class for an expanded clone.

TRBV6-1,medium-sized,TRBJ1-3,CASSEKVSGNTIYF
TRBV7-9,many,TRBJ1-1,CASSLPNRGAMNTEAFF
TRBV27,many,TRBJ1-6,CASSFRNNSPLHF
TRBV6-2/TRBV6-3,few,TRBJ1-2,CASSTTVRGYTF
TRBV13,many,TRBJ2-7,CASSLGLSYEQYF
TRBV28,many,TRBJ2-7,CASKRGGSYEQYF
TRBV9,many,TRBJ2-2,CASSVTPQGGTGELFF
TRBV19,medium-sized,TRBJ1-3,CASTEGLHSGNTIYF
TRBV10-3,many,TRBJ2-7,CAISEGLAGGEQYF
TRBV7-3,many,TRBJ1-2,CASSLIGRGRLGYGYTF